The TCR beta chain described here comes from a study of blood T cell repertoires in COVID-19. The V gene's germline CDR1 is SGHVS and CDR2 FQNEAQ. The CDR3 has 16 residues. The J segment lost 0 bases and the V segment lost 5 bases, leaving 6 bases of the junction unmatched. The table came from immunoSEQ multiplex PCR; TCRdb's copy has only in-frame clones and leaves some out. The data show about 100,000 clones, over 75% seen once. The chain employs TRBV7-8 and TRBJ2-4; TRBD1 matches at 8 bases. The specimen was peripheral blood. This clonotype originated in a human donor in a cohort sampled during active COVID-19. The CDR3 here is CASSLQGDLAKNIQYF. The CDR3 bases are TGTGCCAGCAGCCTACAGGGGGATCTAGCCAAAAACATTCAGTACTTC.